Listed below are T cell receptor beta chains from one sample, sequenced in a study of blood T cell repertoires in COVID-19. Method: immunoSEQ multiplex PCR; TCRdb's copy keeps in-frame clones and lacks some. Among roughly 500,000 clones, 70% to 90% were seen once, and the ten largest hold 3% to 4%. The specimen was peripheral blood. The source is a human donor in a cohort sampled during active COVID-19. CDR3s include the opening cysteine and the closing phenylalanine or tryptophan. Fields, in order: J gene, V gene, D gene, clone size, CDR3 protein, CDR3 DNA. A D gene is named only where the DNA matches it firmly. Part of the rows lack a size; the others show once, few, many or a class for expanded clones.

J: TRBJ2-7; V: TRBV10-1; D: NA; size: once; CDR3: CASSDVEDIQYF; DNA: TGCGCCAGCAGTGACGTCGAGGACATCCAGTACTTC
J: TRBJ2-7; V: TRBV5-6; D: TRBD2; size: NA; CDR3: CASSDFTSGIYEQYF; DNA: TGTGCCAGCAGTGATTTTACTAGCGGGATCTACGAGCAGTACTTC
J: TRBJ1-5; V: TRBV19; D: NA; size: few; CDR3: CASAELSNQPQHF; DNA: TGTGCCAGTGCCGAGCTTAGCAATCAGCCCCAGCATTTT
J: TRBJ2-7; V: TRBV7-2; D: NA; size: NA; CDR3: CASSLYHSGDSGYEQYF; DNA: TGTGCCAGCAGCTTATACCACTCGGGGGATTCCGGCTACGAGCAGTACTTC
J: TRBJ2-1; V: TRBV9; D: TRBD2; size: NA; CDR3: CASSVGTSGNNEQFF; DNA: TGTGCCAGCAGCGTCGGGACTAGCGGAAACAATGAGCAGTTCTTC
J: TRBJ2-7; V: TRBV30; D: TRBD1; size: NA; CDR3: CAWSSRTGTRREQYF; DNA: TGTGCCTGGAGTTCACGGACAGGGACCCGTCGAGAGCAGTACTTC
J: TRBJ1-4; V: TRBV7-6; D: NA; size: NA; CDR3: CASSLGNVGSELFF; DNA: TGTGCCAGCAGCTTAGGGAATGTGGGCTCAGAACTGTTTTTT
J: TRBJ2-5; V: TRBV10-3; D: TRBD2; size: NA; CDR3: CAISEGSGSYQETQYF; DNA: TGTGCCATCAGTGAGGGTAGCGGGTCCTACCAAGAGACCCAGTACTTC
J: TRBJ2-7; V: TRBV7-2; D: NA; size: NA; CDR3: CASSLEPGPYEQYF; DNA: TGTGCCAGCAGCTTGGAACCAGGGCCCTACGAGCAGTACTTC
J: TRBJ2-1; V: TRBV11-3; D: NA; size: NA; CDR3: CASSHEWANEQFF; DNA: TGTGCCAGCAGCCATGAGTGGGCCAATGAGCAGTTCTTC
J: TRBJ1-3; V: TRBV18; D: TRBD1; size: NA; CDR3: CASSPQTGVHSGNTIYF; DNA: TGTGCCAGCTCACCCCAAACAGGGGTTCACTCTGGAAACACCATATATTTT
J: TRBJ2-1; V: TRBV19; D: NA; size: NA; CDR3: CASRELDPYNEQFF; DNA: TGTGCCAGTAGAGAACTAGACCCCTACAATGAGCAGTTCTTC
J: TRBJ1-4; V: TRBV20-1; D: TRBD1; size: NA; CDR3: CSASNPGQGEKLFF; DNA: TGCAGTGCGAGTAATCCGGGACAGGGGGAAAAACTGTTTTTT
J: TRBJ2-7; V: TRBV10-2; D: NA; size: NA; CDR3: CASSDGRGRYEQYF; DNA: TGCGCCAGCAGTGACGGGCGGGGAAGGTACGAGCAGTACTTC
J: TRBJ1-1; V: TRBV2; D: TRBD1; size: NA; CDR3: CASSLLQGMNTEAFF; DNA: TGTGCCAGCAGTTTATTACAGGGGATGAACACTGAAGCTTTCTTT
J: TRBJ2-1; V: TRBV5-1; D: TRBD1; size: NA; CDR3: CASSTGTGGNEQFF; DNA: TGCGCCAGCAGTACCGGGACAGGGGGAAATGAGCAGTTCTTC
J: TRBJ1-2; V: TRBV28; D: NA; size: once; CDR3: CAITTLANYGYTF; DNA: TGTGCCATTACGACACTAGCTAACTATGGCTACACCTTC
J: TRBJ1-5; V: TRBV2; D: TRBD1; size: NA; CDR3: CASSPTGVSNQPQHF; DNA: TGTGCCAGCAGTCCGACAGGGGTGAGCAATCAGCCCCAGCATTTT
J: TRBJ2-7; V: TRBV7-2; D: TRBD2; size: NA; CDR3: CASITGFLAGHSYEQYF; DNA: TGTGCCAGCATCACGGGGTTTTTAGCGGGGCATAGCTACGAGCAGTACTTC
J: TRBJ2-7; V: TRBV18; D: TRBD1; size: NA; CDR3: CASSPDRAPYEQYF; DNA: TGTGCCAGCTCACCTGACAGGGCCCCCTACGAGCAGTACTTC
J: TRBJ2-7; V: TRBV5-1; D: NA; size: once; CDR3: CASSRSLYEQYF; DNA: TGCGCCAGCAGCCGATCACTCTACGAGCAGTACTTC
J: TRBJ2-3; V: TRBV4-2; D: TRBD2; size: NA; CDR3: CASSLVMTGLAGDTQYF; DNA: TGTGCCAGCAGCCTGGTCATGACGGGACTAGCGGGAGATACGCAGTATTTT
J: TRBJ1-1; V: TRBV12-3/TRBV12-4; D: NA; size: once; CDR3: CASSLTGETEAFF; DNA: TGTGCCAGCAGTTTAACGGGGGAAACTGAAGCTTTCTTT
J: TRBJ1-2; V: TRBV4-1; D: NA; size: NA; CDR3: CASSQGTGLYGYTF; DNA: TGCGCCAGCAGCCAAGGGACTGGCCTGTATGGCTACACCTTC
J: TRBJ2-1; V: TRBV24-1; D: TRBD2; size: NA; CDR3: CATSDHPGLAGGENEQFF; DNA: TGTGCCACCAGTGATCACCCGGGACTAGCGGGAGGGGAAAATGAGCAGTTCTTC
J: TRBJ2-7; V: TRBV18; D: NA; size: NA; CDR3: CASSPRSIQGSYEQYF; DNA: TGTGCCAGCTCACCCCGATCCATTCAGGGATCCTACGAGCAGTACTTC
J: TRBJ1-2; V: TRBV29-1; D: TRBD1; size: once; CDR3: CSVGWGQLNYGYTF; DNA: TGCAGCGTTGGCTGGGGACAGCTTAACTATGGCTACACCTTC
J: TRBJ2-3; V: TRBV28; D: NA; size: once; CDR3: CASSSRLTASPNLADTQYF; DNA: TGTGCCAGCAGTTCGCGACTGACAGCCAGCCCGAATTTGGCTGATACGCAGTATTTT
J: TRBJ2-2; V: TRBV7-8; D: NA; size: NA; CDR3: CASSLVTGTGELFF; DNA: TGTGCCAGCAGCTTGGTAACAGGAACCGGGGAGCTGTTTTTT
J: TRBJ2-6; V: TRBV19; D: TRBD1; size: NA; CDR3: CASSTPKGGSGANVLTF; DNA: TGTGCCAGTAGTACGCCTAAAGGGGGCTCAGGGGCCAACGTCCTGACTTTC
J: TRBJ1-5; V: TRBV19; D: TRBD1; size: NA; CDR3: CASTLFTGGSNQPQHF; DNA: TGTGCCAGCACTCTATTTACAGGGGGAAGCAATCAGCCCCAGCATTTT
J: TRBJ2-5; V: TRBV25-1; D: TRBD2; size: NA; CDR3: CASSEWGGETQYF; DNA: TGTGCCAGCAGTGAATGGGGGGGGGAGACCCAGTACTTC
J: TRBJ2-1; V: TRBV4-1; D: TRBD2; size: NA; CDR3: CASSQVGGYNEQFF; DNA: TGCGCCAGCAGCCAAGTGGGGGGGTACAATGAGCAGTTCTTC
J: TRBJ2-5; V: TRBV24-1; D: TRBD1; size: NA; CDR3: CATSDSGGLEETQYF; DNA: TGTGCCACCAGTGACTCAGGGGGCCTCGAAGAGACCCAGTACTTC
J: TRBJ2-7; V: TRBV19; D: NA; size: many; CDR3: CASSMSAMQGEQYF; DNA: TGTGCCAGTAGTATGTCCGCAATGCAGGGCGAGCAGTACTTC
J: TRBJ2-2; V: TRBV6-2/TRBV6-3; D: NA; size: NA; CDR3: CASSGAGIGAGELFF; DNA: TGTGCCAGCAGTGGAGCAGGGATAGGCGCCGGGGAGCTGTTTTTT
J: TRBJ2-5; V: TRBV6-1; D: NA; size: NA; CDR3: CASSEEGVLRETQYF; DNA: TGTGCCAGCAGTGAAGAGGGAGTCCTAAGGGAGACCCAGTACTTC
J: TRBJ1-1; V: TRBV7-2; D: TRBD1; size: NA; CDR3: CASSSQGATEAFF; DNA: TGTGCCAGCAGCTCACAGGGGGCAACTGAAGCTTTCTTT
J: TRBJ2-1; V: TRBV4-1; D: TRBD2; size: NA; CDR3: CASSQERLAGVITYNEQFF; DNA: TGCGCCAGCAGCCAAGAAAGGCTAGCGGGAGTTATAACCTACAATGAGCAGTTCTTC
J: TRBJ2-7; V: TRBV30; D: NA; size: NA; CDR3: CAWISDLTDEQYF; DNA: TGTGCCTGGATATCGGACTTAACTGACGAGCAGTACTTC
J: TRBJ1-5; V: TRBV10-2; D: NA; size: NA; CDR3: CASSEASGGNQPQHF; DNA: TGCGCCAGCAGTGAGGCGTCAGGCGGCAATCAGCCCCAGCATTTT
J: TRBJ2-3; V: TRBV9; D: TRBD2; size: NA; CDR3: CASMGSSGRADTQYF; DNA: TGTGCCAGCATGGGCTCTAGCGGGAGGGCAGATACGCAGTATTTT
J: TRBJ1-4; V: TRBV7-2; D: NA; size: NA; CDR3: CASSQGQINEKLFF; DNA: TGTGCCAGCAGCCAGGGACAAATAAATGAAAAACTGTTTTTT
J: TRBJ1-6; V: TRBV6-6; D: TRBD1; size: NA; CDR3: CASTPYPGQGNSPLHF; DNA: TGTGCCAGCACCCCTTACCCGGGACAGGGCAATTCACCCCTCCACTTT
J: TRBJ1-2; V: TRBV5-1; D: TRBD1; size: NA; CDR3: CASSYGGQASVYTF; DNA: TGCGCCAGCAGCTATGGGGGACAGGCCTCCGTATACACCTTC
J: TRBJ2-7; V: TRBV7-2; D: NA; size: once; CDR3: CASSLGREFRYEQYF; DNA: TGTGCCAGCAGCTTAGGGCGGGAATTTCGGTACGAGCAGTACTTC
J: TRBJ1-2; V: TRBV5-6; D: NA; size: NA; CDR3: CASSIEYSGYTF; DNA: TGTGCCAGCAGCATTGAATACAGTGGCTACACCTTC
J: TRBJ2-7; V: TRBV29-1; D: NA; size: NA; CDR3: CSAEGGANYEQYF; DNA: TGCAGCGCCGAGGGGGGGGCGAACTACGAGCAGTACTTC
J: TRBJ1-3; V: TRBV3-1/TRBV3-2; D: NA; size: NA; CDR3: CASSPQGNANPGNTIYF; DNA: TGTGCCAGCAGCCCCCAGGGGAATGCTAATCCTGGAAACACCATATATTTT
J: TRBJ2-1; V: TRBV24-1; D: TRBD2; size: once; CDR3: CATSDPSLADYNEQFF; DNA: TGTGCCACCAGTGATCCCTCCCTAGCGGATTACAATGAGCAGTTCTTC
J: TRBJ1-6; V: TRBV18; D: NA; size: NA; CDR3: CASSPPGLNSGLHF; DNA: TGTGCCAGCTCACCCCCGGGACTCAATTCAGGCCTCCACTTT
J: TRBJ2-5; V: TRBV3-1/TRBV3-2; D: NA; size: NA; CDR3: CASSVGAPSEETQYF; DNA: TGTGCCAGCAGCGTGGGGGCCCCGAGTGAAGAGACCCAGTACTTC
J: TRBJ1-2; V: TRBV28; D: NA; size: few; CDR3: CASSTWGGYGYTF; DNA: TGTGCCAGCAGCACTTGGGGCGGCTATGGCTACACCTTC